Listed here are 5 T cell receptor beta chains from one sample, sequenced in a study of T cells after posttransplantation cyclophosphamide. This table comes from immunoSEQ multiplex PCR, and its TCRdb copy is limited to in-frame clones, with some not included. This sample carries tens of thousands of clones, 85% to 95% of them seen once, and the ten largest clones take less than 3.5%. The sequencing input was PBMCs. All receptors derive from a woman between 50 and 59 years old in good health and a related stem cell transplant donor.

V gene TRBV9 combines with J gene TRBJ2-2, with a weak D call TRBD1 (5 bases). V lost 3 bases and J lost 4, with 10 bases in between. CDR3 length: 14 residues. Looked up from germline, CDR1 is SGDLS and CDR2 is YYNGEE. The CDR3 DNA reads as TGTGCCAGCAGCGGGGCAGGGATCACCGGGGAGCTGTTTTTT. Translation: CASSGAGITGELFF. Together with reference TRBV9 and TRBJ2-2, the CDR3 gives the full variable domain: DSGVTQTPKHLITATGQRVTLRCSPRSGDLSVYWYQQSLDQGLQFLIQYYNGEERAKGNILERFSAQQFPDLHSELNLSSLELGDSALYFCASSGAGITGELFFGEGSRLTVL.

The rearrangement joins TRBV19 to TRBJ1-1; D might be TRBD1 (5 bases). This CDR3 region has 12 residues. Germline loops: CDR1 LNHDA, CDR2 SQIVND (reference sequence). V was cut by 4 bases and J by 3 bases, with 6 bases left in between. CDR3 sequence reads: CASSKGYTEAFF. In DNA, the CDR3 is TGTGCCAGTAGTAAGGGGTACACTGAAGCTTTCTTT.

This clone was picked up one time. The chain combines TRBV19 with TRBJ2-3; tentatively, D is TRBD2 (7 bases). Per the germline V gene, CDR1 is LNHDA and CDR2 is SQIVND (reference sequence). The V and J ends lost 2 bases and 2 bases respectively, with 17 bases between them. The CDR3 covers 17 residues. CDR3 DNA: TGTGCCAGTAGTATACAGGGGATTGGGACTAACACAGATACGCAGTATTTT. It is translated as CASSIQGIGTNTDTQYF.

V usage is TRBV2 and J usage is TRBJ2-7, with 11 bases aligning to TRBD1. Germline-derived CDR1 and CDR2 are SNHLY and FYNNEI. The CDR3 runs to 15 residues. V gave up 10 bases and J gave up 3 bases; unmatched junction bases: 11. The CDR3 protein is CAITNRDRGDYEQYF. In DNA, the CDR3 is TGTGCCATTACAAATCGGGACAGGGGGGACTACGAGCAGTACTTC.

The chain employs TRBV5-6 and TRBJ2-1; D gene ambiguous. In germline, CDR1 is SGHDT, CDR2 YYEEEE. V was trimmed by 5 bases and J by 3 bases, leaving 9 bases between them. The CDR3 contains 13 residues. Written as DNA, the CDR3 is TGTGCCAGCAGTTCAGTCAGCTACAATGAGCAGTTCTTC. Protein sequence: CASSSVSYNEQFF.